This T cell receptor beta chain was observed in a study of blood T cell repertoires in COVID-19. Authors' methods: Counts of nucleated cells, estimated from reference gene primer amplification, were obtained. Clones were read by immunoSEQ multiplex PCR, and TCRdb kept only the in-frame ones, dropping some. V, J and clone size reflect that table, while D and trimming were determined from the DNA. The sample yields roughly 200,000 clones, 80% to 90% seen once. The CDR3 has 14 amino acids. Trimming took 4 bases from V and 2 from J, leaving 9 bases between them. Germline CDR1 reads ENHRY; CDR2 reads SYGVKD. Recruits, aged about 18 to 90 years, lived in 25 or so US areas. Cohorts were determined from participant-reported clinical history.

The TCR comes from a middle-aged man who had recovered from COVID-19. Source material: PBMCs or T cells enriched from blood (not recorded which). This chain connects TRBV10-3 to TRBJ1-3; D call uncertain. CDR3 region: CAISGGSAGNTIYF. DNA for the CDR3: TGTGCCATCAGTGGAGGGTCTGCTGGAAACACCATATATTTT.